Sequencing of this T cell receptor (beta chain) was carried out in a study of T cells expressing NK-cell markers. Looking at the study overall: Sorted T-cell subsets CD3+CD56+NKG2C+, CD3+CD56+NKG2C- and CD3+CD56-NKG2C+ were TCR beta-sequenced.

CDR3 length: 15 amino acids. Germline V gives CDR1 SGHDN, CDR2 FVKESK. Reprocessing the 5' RACE reads, TCRdb reports a single entry for every CDR3 protein and omits DNA. This table holds 300,000 to 500,000 distinct CDR3 sequences. Study-wide points: CD8+ T cells in more than five donors included dominant NKG2C+ clonotypes at about 1.0-7.5%. The study left the HCMV specificity of expanded NKG2C+ T cell clones unresolved.

With regard to this clonotype: The antigen is not known.

Source material: blood T cells: a sorted CD56 or NKG2C T cell subset, CD4+ or CD8+ T cells, or bulk PBMC T cells (not recorded which). The V and J genes are TRBV14 and TRBJ1-1; the D call from TCRdb, TRBD1, cannot be confirmed without DNA. The origin of this receptor is a woman in her 50s in good health. This CDR3 is CASSQDIGRITEAFF.